A single sample is the source of the 11 T cell receptor beta chains below, sequenced in a study of naive and memory T cell subsets. Study conclusions and caveats: A few larger clonotypes appeared in naive repertoires, especially CD8, possibly memory cells re-expressing CD45RA.

The beta constant-region primer was an equimolar mix of two oligonucleotides covering TRBC1 and TRBC2. Four rounds of PCR amplified the ligated cDNA using nested alpha and beta constant-region primers plus SP2. TCRdb recomputed calls from the UMI-ligation and nested PCR reads with MiXCR, one row per CDR3 protein. The data hold 95,000 to 110,000 distinct CDR3 sequences, with about 14% observed a single time. Their antigens remain unidentified. Sequencing was done on a sample of naive CD8+ T cells from blood. These receptors originate from a human donor in good health.

The table lists this clonotype with many counts. The rearrangement uses TRBV2 and TRBJ1-4; the match to TRBD1 covers 11 bases. Germline lookup yields CDR1 SNHLY and CDR2 FYNNEI. The CDR3 is made up of 14 amino acids. V lost 3 bases, J lost 7 bases, and 1 base stayed unmatched. The CDR3 region is CASSEGQGVEKLFF. The CDR3 DNA is TGTGCCAGCAGTGAGGGACAGGGGGTTGAAAAACTGTTTTTT. Supplemented by reference TRBV2 and TRBJ1-4, the full variable domain reads EPEVTQTPSHQVTQMGQEVILRCVPISNHLYFYWYRQILGQKVEFLVSFYNNEISEKSEIFDDQFSVERPDGSNFTLKIRSTKLEDSAMYFCASSEGQGVEKLFFGSGTQLSVL.

This clonotype was detected only a few times. The chain recombines TRBV27 with TRBJ2-7; D is ambiguous. V was trimmed by 2 bases and J by 1 base, leaving 12 bases between them. Looked up from germline, CDR1 is MNHEY and CDR2 is SMNVEV (reference sequence). This CDR3 has 15 amino acids. The CDR3 protein is CASSLTGNPSYEQYF. DNA for the CDR3: TGTGCCAGCAGTTTAACTGGGAATCCTTCCTACGAGCAGTACTTC.

This clonotype was seen repeatedly, ten times or more. The chain joins TRBV29-1 to TRBJ1-1; the D gene is possibly TRBD1 (5 bases). With 6 bases removed from V and 6 bases from J, the gap between germline ends came to 14 bases. The CDR3 consists of 12 residues. Germline V gene lookup returns CDR1 SQVTM and CDR2 ANQGSEA. The CDR3 coding sequence is TGCAGCGTATGGGACGGAGGTCCTGAAGCTTTCTTT. This codes for CSVWDGGPEAFF.

The V and J genes are TRBV2 and TRBJ1-5; possibly TRBD1 for D (6 bases). CDR3 length: 17 residues. V was cut by 3 bases and J by 0 bases, with 15 bases left in between. Per the germline V gene, CDR1 is SNHLY and CDR2 is FYNNEI. The CDR3 DNA reads as TGTGCCAGCAGTGACTACGGGACACAGTATAGCAATCAGCCCCAGCATTTT. This sequence encodes CASSDYGTQYSNQPQHF. Full variable domain (outside the CDR3, taken from reference TRBV2 and TRBJ1-5): EPEVTQTPSHQVTQMGQEVILRCVPISNHLYFYWYRQILGQKVEFLVSFYNNEISEKSEIFDDQFSVERPDGSNFTLKIRSTKLEDSAMYFCASSDYGTQYSNQPQHFGDGTRLSIL.

The gene calls are TRBV4-3 and TRBJ1-2; the D gene is possibly TRBD1 (6 bases). V was clipped by 0 bases and J by 5 bases, with 13 bases between them. The germline V gene has CDR1 LGHNA and CDR2 YSLEER. This CDR3 is built from 15 residues. The CDR3 nucleotides are TGCGCCAGCAGCCAAGATCGTCAGGGGAGTTATGGCTACACCTTC. Its translation: CASSQDRQGSYGYTF.

This chain uses TRBV19 with TRBJ1-1; the D gene is possibly TRBD1 (5 bases). CDR3 length: 15 residues. Germline V gene data show CDR1 as LNHDA and CDR2 as SQIVND (reference sequence). Trimming shortened V by 8 bases and J by 1 base, and 17 bases separated the two germline ends. CDR3 DNA: TGTGCCAGTCGCCTAAGCAGACAGTCGAACACTGAAGCTTTCTTT. Translation gives CASRLSRQSNTEAFF.

This clonotype has just a few counts. The chain is built from TRBV20-1 and TRBJ2-7, with 8 bases matching TRBD1. The V segment lost 6 bases and the J segment 2 bases; nucleotides outside the gene matches: 6. Looked up from germline, CDR1 is DFQATT and CDR2 is SNEGSKA (reference sequence). The CDR3 sequence is 13 residues long. CDR3 nucleotides: TGCAGTGCCACCGGGACAGGCCCCTACGAGCAGTACTTC. Translated, it gives CSATGTGPYEQYF.

This clonotype was observed a few times. The chain recombines TRBV27 with TRBJ2-1; 9 bases map to TRBD2. The CDR3 extends over 16 amino acids. Germline lookup yields CDR1 MNHEY and CDR2 SMNVEV (reference sequence). V dropped 5 bases and J dropped 7; count of bases not matched to a gene: 12. The CDR3 here is CASSPVAGGPFNEQFF. CDR3 in DNA: TGTGCCAGCAGTCCCGTGGCGGGAGGGCCGTTTAATGAGCAGTTCTTC.

This clonotype was counted many times. The V and J genes are TRBV12-3 or TRBV12-4 and TRBJ1-2; 9 bases line up with TRBD1. The V and J ends lost 6 bases and 6 bases, in that order; junction bases with no gene match: 14. This CDR3 has 16 amino acids. The CDR3 DNA sequence: TGTGCCAGCAGAGGGAACCGGGACAGGGATTTGGATGGCTACACCTTC. Protein: CASRGNRDRDLDGYTF.

This clonotype was found a few times. The chain couples TRBV19 to TRBJ2-7; no clear D. Germline V gives CDR1 LNHDA, CDR2 SQIVND (reference sequence). The V end lost 1 base, the J end lost 5 bases, and 9 bases lay between the germline ends. CDR3 length: 13 amino acids. This CDR3 is CASSIVSQDEQYF. Here the CDR3 DNA reads TGTGCCAGTAGTATAGTTAGTCAGGACGAGCAGTACTTC.

A few counts support this clonotype. This chain links TRBV5-1 with TRBJ1-1, with D perhaps TRBD1 (5 bases). Trimming pared 1 base from V and 5 bases from J, leaving 9 bases between. This CDR3 contains 13 residues. Germline V gives CDR1 SGHRS, CDR2 YFSETQ. CDR3 in amino acids: CASSLIQGTEAFF. CDR3 bases: TGCGCCAGCAGCTTGATTCAGGGAACTGAAGCTTTCTTT.